Sample share makes the clone carrying this T cell receptor (beta chain) medium-sized. CDR1 and CDR2 (germline): MNHNS, SASEGT. The CDR3 extends over 11 amino acids. Trimming removed 5 bases from V and 8 bases from J, with 9 bases in between. This entry is derived from a study of metastatic and nonmetastatic thyroid tumors. Nobody among the patients had been given any treatment before thyroid surgery. Through MiXCR, TCRdb re-clonotyped the PCR reads. Among under 7,500 clones listed, around a third were seen once. The sequence was collected from a female donor with papillary thyroid cancer or a benign thyroid nodule (not recorded which). Some clones in this sample may be carry-over from other donors' samples. The genes are TRBV6-1 and TRBJ1-2; no firm D call. Input material: tumor tissue. The CDR3 DNA follows: TGTGCCAGCAGTAGTTTTGTGGGCTACACCTTC. The encoded protein is CASSSFVGYTF.